This TCR beta chain came from a study of CD8 T cells in Susac syndrome. Study as a whole: Patients with Susac syndrome were, at the time of blood collection, therapy-naive, maintained on corticosteroids, or maintained on intravenous immunoglobulin alone.

Random hexamers served to reverse transcribe roughly 0.5 to 1 ug RNA. One entry per CDR3 protein results from TCRdb running MiXCR on the immunoSEQ multiplex PCR reads. Of over 80,000 distinct CDR3 sequences listed, 94% are singletons. V lost 3 bases and J lost 0; bases outside the gene matches: 2. The CDR3 has 15 residues. CDR1 and CDR2 (germline): KGHSH, LQKENI. What was sequenced was CD8+ T cells from PBMCs. This chain connects TRBV18 to TRBJ2-1; TRBD2 matches at 7 bases. The sequence came from a human donor with Susac syndrome. The CDR3 spells CASSPTSSSYNEQFF. The CDR3 nucleotides are TGTGCCAGCTCACCGACTAGCAGCTCCTACAATGAGCAGTTCTTC.